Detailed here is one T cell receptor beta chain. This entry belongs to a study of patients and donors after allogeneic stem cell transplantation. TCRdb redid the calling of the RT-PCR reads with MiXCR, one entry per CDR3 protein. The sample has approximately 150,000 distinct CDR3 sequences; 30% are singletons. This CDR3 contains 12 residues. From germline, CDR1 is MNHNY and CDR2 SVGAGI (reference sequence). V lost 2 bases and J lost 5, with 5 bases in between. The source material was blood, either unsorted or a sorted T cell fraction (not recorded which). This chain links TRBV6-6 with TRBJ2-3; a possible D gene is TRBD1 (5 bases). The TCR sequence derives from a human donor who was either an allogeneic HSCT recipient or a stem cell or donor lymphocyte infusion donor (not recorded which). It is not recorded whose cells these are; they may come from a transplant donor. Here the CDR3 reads CASSYRGDTQYF. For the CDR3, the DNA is TGTGCCAGCAGTTACAGGGGAGATACGCAGTATTTT.